Listed here are 13 T cell receptor beta chains from one sample, sequenced in a study of cytomegalovirus exposure and HLA in healthy donors (dated by TCRdb to the late 2010s). Receptor libraries were prepared by the immunoSEQ multiplex PCR assay. The multiplex PCR relied on a mix of 60 forward primers for TCR Vbeta segments and 13 reverse primers for TCR Jbeta segments. TCRdb stores this immuneACCESS table with in-frame sequences only. Part of the clones is absent; in the studies checked, under half of the shortfall reflects unresolved V genes, and no reason is known for the rest. This sample gives some 170,000 clones in total; roughly 80% of them show up just once. More than 1.3% of the sample is in the top ten clones. The sequencing input was PBMCs. The receptor source for this set is a girl aged 10 to 17 in good health and CMV-seropositive.

V usage is TRBV2 and J usage is TRBJ1-3; 7 bases agree with TRBD1. The CDR3 totals 13 residues. Per the germline V gene, CDR1 is SNHLY and CDR2 is FYNNEI. V was clipped by 7 bases and J by 1 base; unmatched bases: 1. CDR3 sequence reads: CASMTGSGNTIYF. The CDR3 DNA sequence: TGTGCCAGCATGACAGGGTCTGGAAACACCATATATTTT.

The genes are TRBV27 and TRBJ2-2; no clear D. Per germline, CDR1 MNHEY and CDR2 SMNVEV (reference sequence). Trimming removed 5 bases at V and 2 bases at J, with 15 bases between. The CDR3 length is 16 residues. This CDR3 reads CASSPPLFINTGELFF. CDR3 nucleotides: TGTGCCAGCAGTCCCCCCCTCTTTATTAACACCGGGGAGCTGTTTTTT.

For the CDR3, the DNA is TGCGCCAGCAGTCCGATACCCAGGACAGGGGGTGCCGGGGAGCTGTTTTTT. Translation gives CASSPIPRTGGAGELFF. This sequence joins TRBV5-1 and TRBJ2-2, with 10 positions matching TRBD1. V gave up 5 bases and J gave up 6 bases; unmatched junction bases: 13. The CDR3 sequence is 17 residues long. Germline V gene data show CDR1 as SGHRS and CDR2 as YFSETQ.

This rearrangement joins TRBV29-1 to TRBJ2-3; D unclear. The CDR3 totals 13 residues. V lost 8 bases to trimming and J lost 0 bases, with 12 bases between them. CDR1 is SQVTM, CDR2 ANQGSEA, per germline. The chain's CDR3 is CSFTLPSTDTQYF. In nucleotides, the CDR3 is TGCAGCTTCACCCTACCAAGCACAGATACGCAGTATTTT.

The chain combines TRBV27 with TRBJ1-4, with a weak D call TRBD1 (5 bases). The CDR3 has 13 amino acids. V was clipped by 11 bases and J by 4 bases, with 14 bases between them. The germline V gene has CDR1 MNHEY and CDR2 SMNVEV (reference sequence). The CDR3 is CASGGINNEKLFF. CDR3 DNA sequence: TGTGCCTCTGGGGGGATCAATAATGAAAAACTGTTTTTT.

The chain combines TRBV5-1 with TRBJ1-3; D is ambiguous. CDR1 is SGHRS, CDR2 YFSETQ, per germline. Trimming left V 0 bases short and J 4 bases short, with 5 bases between. The length of the CDR3 is 13 residues. Written as DNA, the CDR3 is TGCGCCAGCAGCTTGGCCTCGGGAAACACCATATATTTT. This gives the protein CASSLASGNTIYF.

The chain is built from TRBV7-2 and TRBJ2-5, with 8 bases fitting TRBD2. With 5 bases clipped from V and 5 bases from J, the junction kept 13 bases outside the gene matches. The CDR3 extends over 16 amino acids. The germline CDR1 and CDR2 sequences are SGHTA and FQGNSA. DNA of the CDR3: TGTGCCAGCAGCCGAACAGCGGGAGCGTCGTTTGAGACCCAGTACTTC. Translated: CASSRTAGASFETQYF.

This chain links TRBV28 with TRBJ2-5, with TRBD2 identical over 9 bases. J lost 1 base, V lost 3 bases, and 6 bases had no gene match. Per germline, CDR1 MDHEN and CDR2 SYDVKM. This CDR3 region has 16 residues. CDR3 nucleotide sequence: TGTGCCAGCAGTTTTCGGGGACTAGCTATCCAAGAGACCCAGTACTTC. Protein: CASSFRGLAIQETQYF.

This clone was detected a few times. A junction end diverges from the germline sequence, so it may reflect a read error. The chain uses TRBV27 and TRBJ2-2; tentative D call: TRBD2 (5 bases). CDR1 and CDR2 from the germline V gene are MNHEY and SMNVEV (reference sequence). CDR3 length equals 18 residues. This CDR3 reads CASSLQRGPGLSTRELFF. The DNA of the CDR3 is TGTGCCAGCAGTCTTCAACGCGGACCGGGATTATCCACCAGGGAGCTGTTTTTT.

The V and J genes are TRBV10-2 and TRBJ1-2; D is undetermined. The CDR3 runs 16 residues. The V end lost 11 bases, the J end lost 4 bases, and 26 bases lay between the germline ends. Germline CDR1 WSHSY, CDR2 SAAADI. The CDR3 DNA is TGCGCCTGCCGAGTGTTGAAGGCCAGCGCTTTCTATGGCTACACCTTC. It translates to CACRVLKASAFYGYTF.

This rearrangement joins TRBV4-1 to TRBJ2-1; 7 bases align to TRBD1. The CDR3 is 17 residues long. CDR1 and CDR2 from the germline V gene are MGHRA and YSYEKL. Trimming took 0 bases from V and 4 from J; bases not matched to a gene: 9. The CDR3 loop is CASSQELLYRGYNEQFF. The CDR3 DNA follows: TGCGCCAGCAGCCAAGAGTTGCTGTACAGGGGATACAATGAGCAGTTCTTC.

This chain connects TRBV11-2 to TRBJ1-5; tentative D call: TRBD1 (5 bases). Trimming removed 0 bases at V and 7 bases at J, with 7 bases between. CDR3 length: 13 residues. Germline V gene data show CDR1 as SGHAT and CDR2 as FQNNGV. The CDR3 region is CASSLDWGQPQHF. CDR3 nucleotides: TGTGCCAGCAGCTTAGATTGGGGCCAGCCCCAGCATTTT.

V gene TRBV2 combines with J gene TRBJ2-7, with 12 bases identical to TRBD2. Looked up from germline, CDR1 is SNHLY and CDR2 is FYNNEI. J was trimmed by 7 bases and V by 6 bases; bases with no gene match: 7. The CDR3 loop spans 14 amino acids. The CDR3, as DNA: TGTGCCAGCAGGGAGCTAGCGGGGGGGGGAGAGCAGTACTTC. Translated: CASRELAGGGEQYF.